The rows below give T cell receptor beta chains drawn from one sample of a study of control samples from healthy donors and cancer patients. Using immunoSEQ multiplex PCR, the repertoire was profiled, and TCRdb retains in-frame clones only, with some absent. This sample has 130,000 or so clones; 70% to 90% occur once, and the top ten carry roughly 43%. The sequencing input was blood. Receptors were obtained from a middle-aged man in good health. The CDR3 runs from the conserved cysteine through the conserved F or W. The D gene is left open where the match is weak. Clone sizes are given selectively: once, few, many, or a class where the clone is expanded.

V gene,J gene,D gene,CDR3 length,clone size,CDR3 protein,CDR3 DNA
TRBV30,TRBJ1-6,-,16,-,CAWPIHRDGWNSPLHF,TGTGCCTGGCCAATCCACAGGGACGGATGGAATTCACCCCTCCACTTT
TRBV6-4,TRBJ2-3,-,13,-,CASSVDYQDTQYF,TGTGCCAGCAGTGTGGACTACCAAGATACGCAGTATTTT
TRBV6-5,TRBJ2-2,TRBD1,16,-,CASSYPTGVSTGELFF,TGTGCCAGCAGTTACCCGACAGGGGTTTCGACCGGGGAGCTGTTTTTT
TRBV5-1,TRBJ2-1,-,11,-,CASSRSGEQFF,TGCGCCAGCAGCCGTAGCGGTGAGCAGTTCTTC
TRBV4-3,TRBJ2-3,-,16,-,CASSQESERHTDTQYF,TGCGCCAGCAGCCAAGAATCGGAACGGCACACAGATACGCAGTATTTT
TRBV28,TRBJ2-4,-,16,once,CASSLGGASAKNIQYF,TGTGCCAGCAGTTTAGGGGGGGCCTCAGCCAAAAACATTCAGTACTTC
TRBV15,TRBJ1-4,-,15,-,CATSPSFVTNEKLFF,TGTGCCACCAGCCCCTCATTTGTGACTAATGAAAAACTGTTTTTT
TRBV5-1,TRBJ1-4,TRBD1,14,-,CASSSGTGGEKLFF,TGCGCCAGCAGCTCCGGGACAGGGGGTGAAAAACTGTTTTTT
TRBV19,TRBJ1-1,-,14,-,CASRMMTGRGEAFF,TGTGCCAGTAGGATGATGACAGGACGAGGTGAAGCTTTCTTT
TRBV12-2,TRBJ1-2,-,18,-,CASRLEFIIGGIIDGYTF,TGTGCAAGTCGCTTAGAGTTTATTATTGGAGGGATAATCGATGGCTACACCTTC
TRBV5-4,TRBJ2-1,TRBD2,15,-,CASSGGLRGVNEQFF,TGTGCCAGCAGCGGGGGACTCCGGGGGGTCAATGAGCAGTTCTTC
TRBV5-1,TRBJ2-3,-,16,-,CASSLAGSGGTDTQYF,TGCGCCAGCAGCTTGGCCGGTTCAGGGGGCACAGATACGCAGTATTTT
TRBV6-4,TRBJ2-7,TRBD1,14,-,CASSPQPGQREQYF,TGTGCCAGCAGTCCCCAACCGGGACAGCGTGAGCAGTACTTC
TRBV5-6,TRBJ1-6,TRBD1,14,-,CASSSGQVYSPLHF,TGTGCCAGCAGCTCAGGACAGGTTTATTCACCCCTCCACTTT
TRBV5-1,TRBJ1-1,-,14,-,CASSLKTGLTEAFF,TGCGCCAGCAGCTTGAAGACAGGTCTCACTGAAGCTTTCTTT
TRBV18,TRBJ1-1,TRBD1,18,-,CASSPPRGTGDMNTEAFF,TGTGCCAGCTCGCCCCCTCGAGGGACAGGGGACATGAACACTGAAGCTTTCTTT
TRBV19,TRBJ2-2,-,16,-,CASSIGRPPYTGELFF,TGTGCCAGTAGTATCGGCCGACCCCCTTACACCGGGGAGCTGTTTTTT
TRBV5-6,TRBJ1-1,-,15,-,CASSPPGRWITEAFF,TGTGCCAGCAGTCCCCCGGGGCGGTGGATCACTGAAGCTTTCTTT
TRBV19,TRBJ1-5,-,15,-,CASSVGTGLNQPQHF,TGTGCCAGTAGTGTCGGGACGGGACTAAATCAGCCCCAGCATTTT
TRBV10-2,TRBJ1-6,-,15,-,CASSEQQVYNSPLHF,TGCGCCAGCTCCGAGCAACAGGTCTATAATTCACCCCTCCACTTT
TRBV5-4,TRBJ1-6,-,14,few,CASSRPGDNSPLHF,TGTGCCAGCAGCCGTCCAGGGGATAATTCACCCCTCCACTTT
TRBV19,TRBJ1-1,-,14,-,CASSLFPGEGEAFF,TGTGCCAGTAGTCTTTTTCCAGGGGAGGGTGAAGCTTTCTTT
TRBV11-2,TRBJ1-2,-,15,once,CASSPRTVANYGYTF,TGTGCCAGCAGCCCCAGGACCGTCGCTAACTATGGCTACACCTTC
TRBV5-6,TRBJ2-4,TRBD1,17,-,CASSVSSDRQAKNIQYF,TGTGCCAGCAGCGTCTCGTCGGACAGGCAGGCCAAAAACATTCAGTACTTC
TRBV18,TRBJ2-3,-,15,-,CASSPPKDSADTQYF,TGTGCCAGCTCACCACCTAAAGATAGTGCAGATACGCAGTATTTT
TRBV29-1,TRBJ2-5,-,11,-,CSVVTGETQYF,TGCAGCGTTGTCACCGGGGAGACCCAGTACTTC
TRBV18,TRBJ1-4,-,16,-,CASSPQDYGGNEKLFF,TGTGCCAGCTCACCTCAAGATTATGGAGGGAATGAAAAACTGTTTTTT
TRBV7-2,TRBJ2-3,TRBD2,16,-,CASSLVQRGGTDTQYF,TGTGCCAGCAGCTTAGTCCAGCGGGGGGGAACAGATACGCAGTATTTT
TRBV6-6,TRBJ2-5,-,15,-,CASSYSETSGGTQYF,TGTGCCAGCAGTTACTCGGAGACATCAGGCGGGACCCAGTACTTC
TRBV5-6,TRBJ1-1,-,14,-,CASSLDGRYAEAFF,TGTGCCAGCAGCTTGGATGGCAGGTACGCTGAAGCTTTCTTT
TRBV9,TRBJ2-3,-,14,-,CASSARPVTDTQYF,TGTGCCAGCAGCGCGAGACCAGTCACAGATACGCAGTATTTT
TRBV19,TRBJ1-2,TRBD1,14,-,CASGQGAPNYGYTF,TGTGCCAGCGGACAGGGGGCGCCCAACTATGGCTACACCTTC
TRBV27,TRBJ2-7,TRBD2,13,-,CASSLRGVTEQYF,TGTGCCAGCAGTTTACGGGGGGTTACCGAGCAGTACTTC
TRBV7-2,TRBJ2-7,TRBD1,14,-,CASSRDRGPYEQYF,TGTGCCAGCAGCAGGGACAGGGGGCCGTACGAGCAGTACTTC
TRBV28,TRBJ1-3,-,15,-,CASTPWGASGNTIYF,TGTGCCAGCACCCCCTGGGGGGCATCTGGAAACACCATATATTTT
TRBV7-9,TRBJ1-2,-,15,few,CASSLAAGHLYGYTF,TGTGCCAGCAGCTTAGCGGCCGGACATCTCTATGGCTACACCTTC
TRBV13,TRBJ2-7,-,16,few,CASSFSSTGPLHEQYF,TGTGCCAGCAGCTTTTCATCAACAGGACCTCTCCACGAGCAGTACTTC
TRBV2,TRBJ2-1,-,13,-,CASSLGLSNEQFF,TGTGCCAGCAGTTTGGGACTGAGCAATGAGCAGTTCTTC
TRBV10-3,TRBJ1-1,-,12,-,CATGGQNTEAFF,TGTGCCACCGGGGGTCAGAACACTGAAGCTTTCTTT
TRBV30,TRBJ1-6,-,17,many,CAWRGRQGDLYNSPLHF,TGTGCCTGGAGGGGTCGTCAGGGAGATCTCTATAATTCACCCCTCCACTTT
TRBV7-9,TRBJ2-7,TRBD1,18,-,CASSLRDRASLKSYEQYF,TGTGCCAGCAGCCTCCGGGACAGGGCCAGTTTGAAATCCTACGAGCAGTACTTC
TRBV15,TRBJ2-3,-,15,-,CATSRDPQGADTQYF,TGTGCCACCAGCAGAGATCCCCAGGGCGCAGATACGCAGTATTTT
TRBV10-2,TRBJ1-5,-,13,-,CASSVYGYQPQHF,TGCGCCAGCAGTGTATACGGCTATCAGCCCCAGCATTTT
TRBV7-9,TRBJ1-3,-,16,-,CASSSTEGGTGNTIYF,TGTGCCAGCAGCTCTACTGAAGGGGGGACAGGAAACACCATATATTTT
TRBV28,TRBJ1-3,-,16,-,CASSFAVASSGNTIYF,TGTGCCAGCAGTTTCGCCGTGGCCTCCTCTGGAAACACCATATATTTT
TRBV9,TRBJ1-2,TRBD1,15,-,CASSGQGDSYYGYTF,TGTGCCAGCAGCGGACAGGGGGACTCATACTATGGCTACACCTTC
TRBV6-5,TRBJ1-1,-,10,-,CANGGAEAFF,TGTGCCAATGGGGGGGCTGAAGCTTTCTTT
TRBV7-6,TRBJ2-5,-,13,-,CASSLSPGETQYF,TGTGCCAGCAGCTTATCGCCGGGGGAGACCCAGTACTTC
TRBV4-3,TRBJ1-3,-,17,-,CASSQGISVSSGNTIYF,TGCGCCAGCAGCCAAGGGATCTCGGTTAGCTCTGGAAACACCATATATTTT
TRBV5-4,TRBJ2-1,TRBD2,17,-,CASSPKLRAGGLNEQFF,TGTGCCAGCAGCCCCAAGTTGAGAGCGGGGGGGCTCAATGAGCAGTTCTTC
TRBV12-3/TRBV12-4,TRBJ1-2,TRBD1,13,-,CASRPQTGLSYTF,TGTGCCAGCAGACCCCAGACAGGGTTGAGCTACACCTTC
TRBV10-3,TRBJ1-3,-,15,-,CAISESTGSGNTIYF,TGTGCCATCAGTGAGTCGACCGGCTCTGGAAACACCATATATTTT